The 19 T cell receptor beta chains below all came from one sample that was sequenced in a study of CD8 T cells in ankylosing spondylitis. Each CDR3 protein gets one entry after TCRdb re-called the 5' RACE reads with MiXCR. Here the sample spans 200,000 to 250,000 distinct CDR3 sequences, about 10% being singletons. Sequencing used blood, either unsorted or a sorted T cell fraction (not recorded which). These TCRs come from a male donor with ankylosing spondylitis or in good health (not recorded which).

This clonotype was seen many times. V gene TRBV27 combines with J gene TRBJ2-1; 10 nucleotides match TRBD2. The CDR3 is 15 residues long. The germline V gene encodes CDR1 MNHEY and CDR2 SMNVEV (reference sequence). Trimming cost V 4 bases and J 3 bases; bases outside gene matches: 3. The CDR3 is CASSSTSGFYNEQFF. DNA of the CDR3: TGTGCCAGCAGTTCGACTAGCGGGTTCTACAATGAGCAGTTCTTC.

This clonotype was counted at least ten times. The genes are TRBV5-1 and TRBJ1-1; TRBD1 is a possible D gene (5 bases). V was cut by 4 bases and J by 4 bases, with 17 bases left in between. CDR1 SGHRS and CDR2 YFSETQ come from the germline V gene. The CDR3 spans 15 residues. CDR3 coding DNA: TGCGCCAGCAGCCCGCCCCAGGGAGTGCGCACTGAAGCTTTCTTT. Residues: CASSPPQGVRTEAFF.

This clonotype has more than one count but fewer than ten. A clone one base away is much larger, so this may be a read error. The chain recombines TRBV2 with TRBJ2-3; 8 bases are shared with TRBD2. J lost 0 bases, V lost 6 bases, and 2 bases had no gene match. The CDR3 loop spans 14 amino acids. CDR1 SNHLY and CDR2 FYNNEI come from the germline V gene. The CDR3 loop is CASRSSGSTDTQYF. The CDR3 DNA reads TGTGCCAGCAGGTCTAGCGGGAGCACAGATACGCAGTATTTT.

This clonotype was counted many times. The CDR3 sequence is CASSRWTSGGAQETQYF. The CDR3 bases are TGCGCCAGCAGCCGCTGGACTAGCGGGGGGGCCCAAGAGACCCAGTACTTC. The V and J genes are TRBV5-1 and TRBJ2-5, with 15 positions matching TRBD2. CDR3 length: 17 amino acids. Germline-derived CDR1 and CDR2 are SGHRS and YFSETQ. Germline trimming cut 4 bases from V and 1 base from J; bases unmatched to any gene: 5.

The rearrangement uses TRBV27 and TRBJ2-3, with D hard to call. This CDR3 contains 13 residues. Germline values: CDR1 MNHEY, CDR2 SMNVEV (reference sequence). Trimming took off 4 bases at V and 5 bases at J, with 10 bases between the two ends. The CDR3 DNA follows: TGTGCCAGCAGTTGGAGCCTGGGAGATACGCAGTATTTT. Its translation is CASSWSLGDTQYF.

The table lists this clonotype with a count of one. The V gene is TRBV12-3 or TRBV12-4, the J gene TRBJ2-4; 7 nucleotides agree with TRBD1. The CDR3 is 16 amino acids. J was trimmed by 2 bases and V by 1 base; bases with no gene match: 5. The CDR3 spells CASSLGDRVSKNIQYF. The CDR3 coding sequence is TGTGCCAGCAGTTTAGGAGACAGGGTATCCAAAAACATTCAGTACTTC.

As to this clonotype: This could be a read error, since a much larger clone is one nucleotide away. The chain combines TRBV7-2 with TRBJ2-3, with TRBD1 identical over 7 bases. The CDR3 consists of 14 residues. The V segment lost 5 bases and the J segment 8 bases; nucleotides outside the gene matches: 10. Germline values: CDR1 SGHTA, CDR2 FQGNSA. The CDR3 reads CASSINRQGSTQYF. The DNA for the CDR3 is TGTGCCAGCAGCATAAACAGACAGGGAAGTACGCAGTATTTT.

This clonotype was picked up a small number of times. For the CDR3, the DNA is TGTGCCAGCAGCAGGACTAGCGGGGGACCCGGGACCCAGTACTTC. Encoded protein: CASSRTSGGPGTQYF. The V and J genes are TRBV7-2 and TRBJ2-5, with 13 nucleotides matching TRBD2. With V trimmed by 5 bases and J by 7 bases, 7 bases remained unmatched. Germline V gives CDR1 SGHTA, CDR2 FQGNSA. The CDR3 contains 15 residues.

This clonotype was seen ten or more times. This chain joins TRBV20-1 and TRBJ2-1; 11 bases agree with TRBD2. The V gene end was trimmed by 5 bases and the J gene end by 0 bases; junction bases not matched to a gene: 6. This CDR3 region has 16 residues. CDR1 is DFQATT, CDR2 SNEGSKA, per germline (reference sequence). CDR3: CSALSTSGSSYNEQFF. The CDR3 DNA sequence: TGCAGTGCTCTAAGTACTAGCGGGAGCTCCTACAATGAGCAGTTCTTC.

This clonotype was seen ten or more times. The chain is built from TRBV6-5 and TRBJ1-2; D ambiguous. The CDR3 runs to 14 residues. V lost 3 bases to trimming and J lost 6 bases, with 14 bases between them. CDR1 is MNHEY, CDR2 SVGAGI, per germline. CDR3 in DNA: TGTGCCAGCAGTTATAGTCGTCGACAACATGGCTACACCTTC. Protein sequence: CASSYSRRQHGYTF.

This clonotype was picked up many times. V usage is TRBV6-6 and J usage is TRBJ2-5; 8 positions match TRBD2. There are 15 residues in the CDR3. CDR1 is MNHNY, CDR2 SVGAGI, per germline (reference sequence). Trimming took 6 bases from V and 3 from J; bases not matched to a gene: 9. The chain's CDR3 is CASSSIRGGEETQYF. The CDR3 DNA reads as TGTGCCAGCAGCTCCATCCGGGGGGGCGAAGAGACCCAGTACTTC.

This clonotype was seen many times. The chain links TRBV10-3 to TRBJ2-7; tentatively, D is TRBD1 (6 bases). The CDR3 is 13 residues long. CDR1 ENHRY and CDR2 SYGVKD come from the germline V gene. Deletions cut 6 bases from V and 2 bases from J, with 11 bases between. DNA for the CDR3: TGTGCCATCAGGGGGGACACAGCCTACGAGCAGTACTTC. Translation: CAIRGDTAYEQYF.

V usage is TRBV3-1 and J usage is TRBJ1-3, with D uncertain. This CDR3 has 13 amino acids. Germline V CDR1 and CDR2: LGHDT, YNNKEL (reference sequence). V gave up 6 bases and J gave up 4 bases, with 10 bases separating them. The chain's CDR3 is CASRPFAGNTIYF. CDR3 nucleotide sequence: TGTGCCAGCAGGCCTTTCGCCGGAAACACCATATATTTT. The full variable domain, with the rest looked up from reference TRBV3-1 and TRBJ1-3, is DTAVSQTPKYLVTQMGNDKSIKCEQNLGHDTMYWYKQDSKKFLKIMFSYNNKELIINETVPNRFSPKSPDKAHLNLHINSLELGDSAVYFCASRPFAGNTIYFGEGSWLTVV.

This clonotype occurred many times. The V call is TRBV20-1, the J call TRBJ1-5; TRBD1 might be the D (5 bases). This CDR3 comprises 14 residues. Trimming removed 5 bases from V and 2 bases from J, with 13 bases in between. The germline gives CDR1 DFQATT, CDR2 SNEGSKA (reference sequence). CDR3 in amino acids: CSADRWRGNQPQHF. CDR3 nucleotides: TGCAGTGCTGACAGATGGAGGGGCAATCAGCCCCAGCATTTT.

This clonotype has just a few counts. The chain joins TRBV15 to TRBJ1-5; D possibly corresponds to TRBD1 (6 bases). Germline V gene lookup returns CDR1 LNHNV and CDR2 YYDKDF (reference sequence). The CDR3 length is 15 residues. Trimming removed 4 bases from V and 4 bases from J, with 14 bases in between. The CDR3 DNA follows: TGTGCCACCAGCACAGGTGCAGGGGCAAATCAGCCCCAGCATTTT. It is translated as CATSTGAGANQPQHF. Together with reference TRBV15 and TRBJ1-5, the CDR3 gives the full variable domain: DAMVIQNPRYQVTQFGKPVTLSCSQTLNHNVMYWYQQKSSQAPKLLFHYYDKDFNNEADTPDNFQSRRPNTSFCFLDIRSPGLGDTAMYLCATSTGAGANQPQHFGDGTRLSIL.

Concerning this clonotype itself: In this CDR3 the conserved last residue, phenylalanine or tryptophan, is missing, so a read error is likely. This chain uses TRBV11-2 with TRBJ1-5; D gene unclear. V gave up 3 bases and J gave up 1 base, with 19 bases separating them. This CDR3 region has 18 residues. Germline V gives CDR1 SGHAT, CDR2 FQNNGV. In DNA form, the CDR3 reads TGTGCCAGCAGCTTCGGTCAGATCGGCGTTGGAAGCAATCAGCCCCAGCATCTT. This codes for CASSFGQIGVGSNQPQHL.

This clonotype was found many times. CDR3 loop: CASSLEGRLGSPLHF. The CDR3 DNA is TGCGCCAGCAGCTTGGAAGGCCGTTTAGGGTCACCCCTCCACTTT. This rearrangement joins TRBV5-1 to TRBJ1-6; D unclear. Between the trimmed V and J ends, which lost 0 bases and 10 bases, there was a span of 14 bases. The CDR3 is made up of 15 amino acids. Germline V gene sequence: CDR1 SGHRS, CDR2 YFSETQ.

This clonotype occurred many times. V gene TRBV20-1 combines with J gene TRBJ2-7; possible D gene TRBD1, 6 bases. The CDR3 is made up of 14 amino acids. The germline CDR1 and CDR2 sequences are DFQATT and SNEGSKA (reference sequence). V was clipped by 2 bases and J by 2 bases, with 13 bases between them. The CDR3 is CSARPIQGAYEQYF. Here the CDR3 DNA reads TGCAGTGCTAGACCGATACAGGGAGCCTACGAGCAGTACTTC.

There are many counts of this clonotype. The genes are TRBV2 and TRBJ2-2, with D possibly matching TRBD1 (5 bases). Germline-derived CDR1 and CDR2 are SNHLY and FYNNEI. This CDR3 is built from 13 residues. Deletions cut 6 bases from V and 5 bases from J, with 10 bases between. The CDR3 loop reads CASRAGQTGELFF. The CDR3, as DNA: TGTGCCAGCAGGGCAGGGCAAACCGGGGAGCTGTTTTTT. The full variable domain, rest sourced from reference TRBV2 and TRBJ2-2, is EPEVTQTPSHQVTQMGQEVILRCVPISNHLYFYWYRQILGQKVEFLVSFYNNEISEKSEIFDDQFSVERPDGSNFTLKIRSTKLEDSAMYFCASRAGQTGELFFGEGSRLTVL.